A selection of T cell receptor beta chains follows, all from one sample in a study of control samples from healthy donors and cancer patients. Profiling relied on immunoSEQ multiplex PCR, and the TCRdb table lists in-frame clones only, not all of them. The data show 90,000 to 130,000 clones, almost 85% seen once. Material for sequencing was blood. These receptor sequences come from a man aged 18 to 30 in good health. CDR3s include the opening cysteine and the closing phenylalanine or tryptophan. D genes are given only for firm matches. Where a row states a size, it is once, few, many or the class of an expanded clone; other rows omit it.

j_call: TRBJ1-4; clone_size: .; d_call: .; v_call: TRBV7-9; cdr3_aa: CASSPGQNEKLFF; cdr3_nt: TGTGCCAGCAGCCCAGGACAGAATGAAAAACTGTTTTTT
j_call: TRBJ1-1; clone_size: few; d_call: .; v_call: TRBV3-1/TRBV3-2; cdr3_aa: CASSQGGFRGKAFF; cdr3_nt: TGTGCCAGCAGCCAAGGTGGATTTAGGGGAAAGGCTTTCTTT
j_call: TRBJ1-2; clone_size: .; d_call: .; v_call: TRBV30; cdr3_aa: CAWRGGVNYGYTF; cdr3_nt: TGTGCCTGGAGGGGAGGGGTGAACTATGGCTACACCTTC
j_call: TRBJ2-2; clone_size: .; d_call: TRBD1; v_call: TRBV19; cdr3_aa: CASSSIGTVRTGGELFF; cdr3_nt: TGTGCCAGTAGTAGTATAGGGACAGTCAGAACGGGCGGGGAGCTGTTTTTT
j_call: TRBJ2-7; clone_size: .; d_call: TRBD1; v_call: TRBV18; cdr3_aa: CASSASGQPYEQYF; cdr3_nt: TGTGCCAGCTCGGCTTCGGGACAGCCCTACGAGCAGTACTTC
j_call: TRBJ1-3; clone_size: .; d_call: .; v_call: TRBV5-1; cdr3_aa: CASSPLGVAGNTIYF; cdr3_nt: TGCGCCAGCAGCCCTCTGGGGGTGGCTGGAAACACCATATATTTT
j_call: TRBJ2-5; clone_size: .; d_call: .; v_call: TRBV21-1; cdr3_aa: CASSKESRNTQETQYF; cdr3_nt: TGTGCCAGCAGCAAAGAATCCAGGAATACTCAAGAGACCCAGTACTTC
j_call: TRBJ1-1; clone_size: .; d_call: .; v_call: TRBV3-1/TRBV3-2; cdr3_aa: CASSRTGAGHTEAFF; cdr3_nt: TGTGCCAGCAGTCGTACTGGGGCAGGGCACACTGAAGCTTTCTTT
j_call: TRBJ1-2; clone_size: .; d_call: .; v_call: TRBV5-4; cdr3_aa: CASTPGGYYGYTF; cdr3_nt: TGTGCCAGCACCCCGGGGGGCTATTATGGCTACACCTTC
j_call: TRBJ2-5; clone_size: .; d_call: .; v_call: TRBV12-5; cdr3_aa: CASAPPGQVETQYF; cdr3_nt: TGTGCTAGCGCCCCACCAGGGCAAGTAGAGACCCAGTACTTC
j_call: TRBJ1-2; clone_size: few; d_call: .; v_call: TRBV4-2; cdr3_aa: CASSQDTSKGNYGYTF; cdr3_nt: TGTGCCAGCAGCCAAGATACCTCGAAAGGTAACTATGGCTACACCTTC
j_call: TRBJ1-3; clone_size: .; d_call: TRBD1; v_call: TRBV7-6; cdr3_aa: CASSSVPGQGASSGNTIYF; cdr3_nt: TGTGCCAGCAGCTCCGTACCGGGACAGGGGGCTTCCTCTGGAAACACCATATATTTT
j_call: TRBJ1-2; clone_size: .; d_call: .; v_call: TRBV19; cdr3_aa: CASSTHGTGYYGYTF; cdr3_nt: TGTGCCAGTAGTACCCATGGGACCGGCTACTATGGCTACACCTTC
j_call: TRBJ1-1; clone_size: .; d_call: TRBD1; v_call: TRBV10-2; cdr3_aa: CASKDREYGTEAFF; cdr3_nt: TGCGCCAGCAAGGACAGGGAGTATGGTACTGAAGCTTTCTTT
j_call: TRBJ2-7; clone_size: .; d_call: .; v_call: TRBV6-2/TRBV6-3; cdr3_aa: CASSNGGGGSYEQYF; cdr3_nt: TGTGCCAGCAGTAACGGTGGGGGTGGCTCCTACGAGCAGTACTTC
j_call: TRBJ2-1; clone_size: .; d_call: .; v_call: TRBV5-6; cdr3_aa: CASSMIRGLNEQFF; cdr3_nt: TGTGCCAGCAGCATGATTCGGGGCCTGAATGAGCAGTTCTTC
j_call: TRBJ1-6; clone_size: few; d_call: .; v_call: TRBV2; cdr3_aa: CASSFDSSSYNSPLHF; cdr3_nt: TGTGCCAGCAGTTTTGACTCAAGCTCCTATAATTCACCCCTCCACTTT
j_call: TRBJ2-5; clone_size: .; d_call: .; v_call: TRBV6-5; cdr3_aa: CASNSAGETQYF; cdr3_nt: TGTGCCAGCAATTCTGCCGGGGAGACCCAGTACTTC
j_call: TRBJ1-2; clone_size: few; d_call: TRBD1; v_call: TRBV18; cdr3_aa: CASSPGQIYGYTF; cdr3_nt: TGTGCCAGCTCTCCGGGACAGATCTATGGCTACACCTTC
j_call: TRBJ1-4; clone_size: .; d_call: TRBD1; v_call: TRBV11-2; cdr3_aa: CASSLDRAEKLFF; cdr3_nt: TGTGCCAGCAGCCTAGACAGGGCTGAAAAACTGTTTTTT
j_call: TRBJ2-7; clone_size: .; d_call: TRBD1; v_call: TRBV28; cdr3_aa: CASSTSWTGKKQQYF; cdr3_nt: TGTGCCAGCAGTACATCGTGGACAGGGAAAAAACAGCAGTACTTC
j_call: TRBJ1-5; clone_size: .; d_call: .; v_call: TRBV5-1; cdr3_aa: CASSLTVGVGQPQHF; cdr3_nt: TGCGCCAGCAGCTTGACCGTGGGGGTGGGTCAGCCCCAGCATTTT
j_call: TRBJ1-5; clone_size: .; d_call: TRBD1; v_call: TRBV27; cdr3_aa: CASSPGQGGNQPQHF; cdr3_nt: TGTGCCAGCAGTCCCGGACAGGGTGGCAATCAGCCCCAGCATTTT
j_call: TRBJ2-1; clone_size: .; d_call: TRBD1; v_call: TRBV30; cdr3_aa: CAWDPTGGVYNEQFF; cdr3_nt: TGTGCCTGGGACCCGACAGGGGGTGTCTACAATGAGCAGTTCTTC
j_call: TRBJ2-1; clone_size: many; d_call: .; v_call: TRBV29-1; cdr3_aa: CSVGRDEALGGQFF; cdr3_nt: TGCAGCGTTGGTAGGGACGAGGCCCTCGGTGGGCAGTTCTTC
j_call: TRBJ1-2; clone_size: .; d_call: .; v_call: TRBV5-1; cdr3_aa: CASSPRDYGYTF; cdr3_nt: TGCGCCAGCAGCCCCAGGGACTATGGCTACACCTTC